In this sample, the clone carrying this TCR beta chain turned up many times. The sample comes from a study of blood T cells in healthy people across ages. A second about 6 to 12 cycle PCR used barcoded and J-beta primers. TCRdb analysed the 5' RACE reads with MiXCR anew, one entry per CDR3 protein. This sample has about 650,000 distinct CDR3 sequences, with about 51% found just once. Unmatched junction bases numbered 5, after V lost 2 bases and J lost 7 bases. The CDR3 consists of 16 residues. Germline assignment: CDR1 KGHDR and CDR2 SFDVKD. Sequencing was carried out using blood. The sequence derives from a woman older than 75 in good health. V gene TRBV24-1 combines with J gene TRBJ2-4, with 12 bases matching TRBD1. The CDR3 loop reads CATSDYRDRGRNIQYF. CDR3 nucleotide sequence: TGTGCCACCAGTGATTATCGGGACAGGGGGCGTAACATTCAGTACTTC.